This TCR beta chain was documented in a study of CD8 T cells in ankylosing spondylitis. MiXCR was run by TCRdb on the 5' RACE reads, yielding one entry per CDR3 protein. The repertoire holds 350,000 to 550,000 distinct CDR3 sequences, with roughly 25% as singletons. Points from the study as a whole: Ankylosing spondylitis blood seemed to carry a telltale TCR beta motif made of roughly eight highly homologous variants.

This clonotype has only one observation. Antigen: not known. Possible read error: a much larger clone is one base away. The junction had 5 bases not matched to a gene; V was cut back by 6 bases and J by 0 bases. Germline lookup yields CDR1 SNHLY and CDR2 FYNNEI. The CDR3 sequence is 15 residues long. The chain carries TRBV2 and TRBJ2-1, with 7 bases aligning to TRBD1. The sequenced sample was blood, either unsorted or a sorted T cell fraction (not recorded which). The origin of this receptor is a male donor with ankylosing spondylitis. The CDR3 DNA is TGTGCCAGCAGGCCCCGACAGGGCTCCTACAATGAGCAGTTCTTC. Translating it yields CASRPRQGSYNEQFF.